Each of the 9 T cell receptor beta chains below was sequenced from the same sample in a study of blood T cells in healthy people across ages. For the second PCR, which ran for 7 to 11 cycles, a sample-barcoded 5' primer and a J-beta primer mix were used. TCRdb used MiXCR to reprocess the 5' RACE reads, holding one entry per CDR3 protein. The sample yields about 1.6 million distinct CDR3 sequences, around 36% seen once. Sequenced input: blood. The receptors were sampled from a woman aged 25 to 39 in good health.

This clonotype has only a few counts. The chain couples TRBV10-3 to TRBJ2-3; TRBD2 aligns across 9 bases. Germline trimming cut 2 bases from V and 1 base from J; bases unmatched to any gene: 1. Germline CDR1 and CDR2: ENHRY and SYGVKD. The CDR3 is 15 residues long. The CDR3 DNA sequence: TGTGCCATCAGTGAGGCGGGAGGGGGCACAGATACGCAGTATTTT. This translates into CAISEAGGGTDTQYF.

This clonotype was found a few times. The chain uses TRBV5-4 and TRBJ2-3; no definite D call. The CDR3 runs 14 residues. Germline V lookup: CDR1 SGHNT, CDR2 YYREEE (reference sequence). V gave up 0 bases and J gave up 5 bases, with 10 bases separating them. DNA of the CDR3: TGTGCCAGCAGCTTGGCTGGCGCAGAAGATACGCAGTATTTT. Amino acids: CASSLAGAEDTQYF.

The CDR3 DNA reads TGCGCCAGCAGCCTAGAGCGGGGGGGCTACGAGCAGTACTTC. As protein: CASSLERGGYEQYF. The chain links TRBV5-1 to TRBJ2-7, with 10 nucleotides matching TRBD2. The CDR3 covers 14 residues. In germline, CDR1 is SGHRS, CDR2 YFSETQ. V lost 4 bases and J lost 3; bases outside the gene matches: 4. The full variable domain, with the rest looked up from reference TRBV5-1 and TRBJ2-7, is KAGVTQTPRYLIKTRGQQVTLSCSPISGHRSVSWYQQTPGQGLQFLFEYFSETQRNKGNFPGRFSGRQFSNSRSEMNVSTLELGDSALYLCASSLERGGYEQYFGPGTRLTVT.

This clonotype was recorded a few times. The chain uses TRBV20-1 and TRBJ1-5, with 9 bases matching TRBD1. Germline CDR1 reads DFQATT; CDR2 reads SNEGSKA (reference sequence). This CDR3 has 13 residues. Trimming took 6 bases from V and 6 from J; bases not matched to a gene: 6. CDR3 loop: CSAKGQGGQPQHF. The CDR3 DNA is TGCAGTGCAAAGGGACAGGGTGGTCAGCCCCAGCATTTT.

About this clonotype itself: A much larger clone differs from this one at a single base, so this may be a read error. The chain has TRBV4-1 and TRBJ2-1, with D hard to call. The CDR3 contains 13 residues. Germline V gene lookup returns CDR1 MGHRA and CDR2 YSYEKL. CDR3 region: CASSSPKYNELFF. CDR3 in DNA: TGCGCCAGCAGCTCTCCGAAGTACAATGAGCTGTTCTTC.

The chain employs TRBV12-3 or TRBV12-4 and TRBJ1-5; 11 bases fit TRBD1. V shed 6 bases and J 6 bases; nucleotides not matched to a gene: 7. The CDR3 spans 15 residues. The CDR3 spells CASSPGQGGSQPQHF. The CDR3 DNA is TGTGCCAGCAGCCCGGGACAGGGGGGCAGTCAGCCCCAGCATTTT.

This clonotype appeared a single time. The chain recombines TRBV27 with TRBJ1-4; TRBD1 is a possible D gene (5 bases). This CDR3 region has 15 residues. V shed 1 base and J shed 5 bases, with 11 bases lying between them. Per the germline V gene, CDR1 is MNHEY and CDR2 is SMNVEV (reference sequence). For the CDR3, the DNA is TGTGCCAGCAGTTTATGCCAGGGAGGGAATGAAAAACTGTTTTTT. It codes for CASSLCQGGNEKLFF.

This clonotype was counted a single time. The rearrangement links TRBV7-9 to TRBJ1-4, with D perhaps matching TRBD1 (5 bases). CDR1 and CDR2 (germline): SEHNR, FQNEAQ (reference sequence). CDR3 length: 15 residues. V shed 3 bases and J shed 8 bases, with 16 bases lying between them. The CDR3 DNA reads as TGTGCCAGCAGCTTGGCGCGGGGCCAAGGGGAAAAACTGTTTTTT. Amino acids: CASSLARGQGEKLFF.

The J gene is TRBJ1-1, the V gene TRBV3-1; 10 bases line up with TRBD1. Germline loops: CDR1 LGHDT, CDR2 YNNKEL (reference sequence). The CDR3 sequence is 15 residues long. With 1 base clipped from V and 4 bases from J, the junction kept 3 bases outside the gene matches. The DNA for the CDR3 is TGTGCCAGCAGCCAAGGGGGGACAGGGGTCACTGAAGCTTTCTTT. Amino acids: CASSQGGTGVTEAFF. Supplemented by reference TRBV3-1 and TRBJ1-1, the full variable domain reads DTAVSQTPKYLVTQMGNDKSIKCEQNLGHDTMYWYKQDSKKFLKIMFSYNNKELIINETVPNRFSPKSPDKAHLNLHINSLELGDSAVYFCASSQGGTGVTEAFFGQGTRLTVV.